The sequence of this T cell receptor beta chain was determined in a study of T cell responses to AZD1222 COVID-19 vaccine. V lost 2 bases, J lost 5 bases, and 9 bases stayed unmatched. The length of the CDR3 is 17 residues. Per germline, CDR1 MDHEN and CDR2 SYDVKM. Method: immunoSEQ multiplex PCR; TCRdb's copy keeps in-frame clones and lacks some. The sample lists about 76,000 clones, about 88% occurring once. Sample: peripheral blood, taken on day 0 of AZD1222 vaccination. This rearrangement joins TRBV28 to TRBJ1-5, with 10 bases lining up with TRBD1. This receptor was obtained from an adult in good health. The CDR3 spells CASSLRGQGLLHQPQHF. The CDR3 coding sequence is TGTGCCAGCAGTTTAAGGGGACAGGGGTTGTTGCATCAGCCCCAGCATTTT.